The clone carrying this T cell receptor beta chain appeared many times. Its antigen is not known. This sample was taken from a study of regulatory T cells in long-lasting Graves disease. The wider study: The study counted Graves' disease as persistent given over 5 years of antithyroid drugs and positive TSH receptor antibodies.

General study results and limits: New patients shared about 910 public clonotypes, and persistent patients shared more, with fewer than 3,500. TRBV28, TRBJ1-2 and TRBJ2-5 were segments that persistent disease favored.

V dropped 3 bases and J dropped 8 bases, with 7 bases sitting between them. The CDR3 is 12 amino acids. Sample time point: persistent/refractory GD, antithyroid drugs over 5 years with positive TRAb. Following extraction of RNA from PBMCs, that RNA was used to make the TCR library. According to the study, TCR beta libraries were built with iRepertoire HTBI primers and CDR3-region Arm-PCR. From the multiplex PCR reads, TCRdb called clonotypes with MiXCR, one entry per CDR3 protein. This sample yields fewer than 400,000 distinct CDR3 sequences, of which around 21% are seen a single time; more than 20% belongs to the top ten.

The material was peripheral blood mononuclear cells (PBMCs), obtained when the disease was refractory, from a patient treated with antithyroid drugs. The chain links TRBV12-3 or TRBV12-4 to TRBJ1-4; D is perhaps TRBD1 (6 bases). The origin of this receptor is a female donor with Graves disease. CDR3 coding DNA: TGTGCCAGCAGTTTTGGGACAGAAAAACTGTTTTTT. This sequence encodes CASSFGTEKLFF.